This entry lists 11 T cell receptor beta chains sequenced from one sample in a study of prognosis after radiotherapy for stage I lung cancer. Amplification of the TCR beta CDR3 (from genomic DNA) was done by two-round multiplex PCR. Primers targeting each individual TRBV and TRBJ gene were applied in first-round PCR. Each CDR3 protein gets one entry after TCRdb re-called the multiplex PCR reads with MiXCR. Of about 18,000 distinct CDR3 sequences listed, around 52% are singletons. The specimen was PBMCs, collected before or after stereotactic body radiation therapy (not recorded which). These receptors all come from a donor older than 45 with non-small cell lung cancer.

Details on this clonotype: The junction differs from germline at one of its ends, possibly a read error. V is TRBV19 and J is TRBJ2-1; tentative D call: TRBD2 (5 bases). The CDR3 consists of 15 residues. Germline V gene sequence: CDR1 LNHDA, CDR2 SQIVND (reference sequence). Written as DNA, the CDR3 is TGTGCCAGTGGTATAGGTGGGAGTGCCATCGATGAGCAGTTCTTC. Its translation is CASGIGGSAIDEQFF.

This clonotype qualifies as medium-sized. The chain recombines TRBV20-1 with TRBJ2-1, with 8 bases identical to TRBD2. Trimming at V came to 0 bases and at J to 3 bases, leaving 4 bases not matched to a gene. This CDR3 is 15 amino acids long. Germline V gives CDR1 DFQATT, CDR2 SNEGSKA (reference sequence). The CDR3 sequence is CSARELAGNYNEQFF. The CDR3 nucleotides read TGCAGTGCTAGAGAGCTAGCGGGTAACTACAATGAGCAGTTCTTC.

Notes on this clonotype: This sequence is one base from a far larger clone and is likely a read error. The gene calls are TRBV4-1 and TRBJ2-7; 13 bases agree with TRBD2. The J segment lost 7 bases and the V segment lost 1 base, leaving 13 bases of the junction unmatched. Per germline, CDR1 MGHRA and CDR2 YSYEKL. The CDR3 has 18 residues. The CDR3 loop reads CASSQVGLAGAIDNEQYF. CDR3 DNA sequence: TGCGCCAGCAGCCAAGTTGGACTAGCGGGAGCAATCGACAATGAGCAGTACTTC.

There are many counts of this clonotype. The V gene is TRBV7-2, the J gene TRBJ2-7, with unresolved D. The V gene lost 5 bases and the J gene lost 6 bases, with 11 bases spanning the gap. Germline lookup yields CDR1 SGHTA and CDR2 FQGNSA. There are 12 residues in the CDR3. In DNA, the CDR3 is TGTGCCAGCAGCCCCCTAACGGCCGAGCAGTACTTC. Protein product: CASSPLTAEQYF.

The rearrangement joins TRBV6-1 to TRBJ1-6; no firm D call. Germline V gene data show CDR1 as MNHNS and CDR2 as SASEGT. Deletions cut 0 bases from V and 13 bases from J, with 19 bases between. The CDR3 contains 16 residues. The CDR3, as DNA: TGTGCCAGCAGTGAAGCCTCCCCTGCTAATACTGGGCCCCTCCACTTT. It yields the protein CASSEASPANTGPLHF.

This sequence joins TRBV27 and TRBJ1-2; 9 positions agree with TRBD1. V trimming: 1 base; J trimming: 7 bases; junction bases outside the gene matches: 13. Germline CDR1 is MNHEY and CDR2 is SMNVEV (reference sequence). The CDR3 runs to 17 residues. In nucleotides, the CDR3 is TGTGCCAGCAGTTTATTGGGTACAGGGGGCGCGTTCGGTGGCTACACCTTC. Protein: CASSLLGTGGAFGGYTF.

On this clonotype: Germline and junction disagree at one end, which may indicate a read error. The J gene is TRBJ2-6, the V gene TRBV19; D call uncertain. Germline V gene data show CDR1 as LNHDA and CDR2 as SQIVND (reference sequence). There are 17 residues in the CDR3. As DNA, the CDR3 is TGTGCCAGTAGTATAGCGAATGGGATCTCTGTGGCCAACGTCCTGACTTTC. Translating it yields CASSIANGISVANVLTF. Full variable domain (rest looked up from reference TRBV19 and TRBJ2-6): DGGITQSPKYLFRKEGQNVTLSCEQNLNHDAMYWYRQDPGQGLRLIYYSQIVNDFQKGDIAEGYSVSREKKESFPLTVTSAQKNPTAFYLCASSIANGISVANVLTFGAGSRLTVL.

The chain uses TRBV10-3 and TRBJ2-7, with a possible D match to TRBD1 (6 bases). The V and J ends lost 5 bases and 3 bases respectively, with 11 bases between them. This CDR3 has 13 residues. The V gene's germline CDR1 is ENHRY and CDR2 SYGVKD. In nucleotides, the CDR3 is TGTGCCATCAGTCGGGACATTAACTACGAGCAGTACTTC. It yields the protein CAISRDINYEQYF.

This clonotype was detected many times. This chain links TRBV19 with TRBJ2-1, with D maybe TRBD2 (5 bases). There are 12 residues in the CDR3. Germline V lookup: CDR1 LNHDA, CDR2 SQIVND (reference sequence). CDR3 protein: CAKRLAGNEQFF. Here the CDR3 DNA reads TGTGCTAAGAGGCTAGCCGGGAATGAGCAGTTCTTC.

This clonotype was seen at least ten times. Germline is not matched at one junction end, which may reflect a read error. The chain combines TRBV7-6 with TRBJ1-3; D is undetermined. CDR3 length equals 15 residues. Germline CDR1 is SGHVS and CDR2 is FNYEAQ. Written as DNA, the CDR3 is TGTGCCAGCAGCTTTCTAACCGGCTCTGGAGACACCATATATTTT. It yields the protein CASSFLTGSGDTIYF.

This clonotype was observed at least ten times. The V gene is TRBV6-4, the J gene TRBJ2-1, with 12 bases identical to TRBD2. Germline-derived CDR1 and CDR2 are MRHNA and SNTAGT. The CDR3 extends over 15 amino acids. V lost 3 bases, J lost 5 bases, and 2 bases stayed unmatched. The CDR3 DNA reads TGTGCCAGCAGTGAGACTAGCGGGAGTAACAATGAGCAGTTCTTC. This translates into CASSETSGSNNEQFF.